The sequence of this TCR beta chain was determined in a study of T cell responses to AZD1222 COVID-19 vaccine. The study's findings and limits: Sampling that yielded the repertoires occurred only after the peak T cell response.

Turning to this clone: The antigen remains undetermined.

Germline-derived CDR1 and CDR2 are GTSNPN and SVGIG (reference sequence). The CDR3 is made up of 12 amino acids. Trimming left V 2 bases short and J 5 bases short, with 9 bases between. The data were produced by immunoSEQ multiplex PCR, yet TCRdb's version contains in-frame clones alone and is incomplete. The sample has 75,000 to 95,000 clones, 90% seen once. Sequenced here: peripheral blood, sampled on day 0 of AZD1222 vaccination. The receptor was isolated from an adult in good health. The J gene is TRBJ1-1, the V gene TRBV30; a possible D gene is TRBD1 (5 bases). CDR3 coding DNA: TGTGCCTGGAGTACGGGGCGTACTGAAGCTTTCTTT. It encodes CAWSTGRTEAFF.